Described below is a single T cell receptor beta chain sequence and its context. Its antigen remains unidentified. Base qualities are not provided; no much larger clone lies one nucleotide away. CD8 naive samples were CD45RO-negative cells positively selected for CCR7, giving a CD45RA+CCR7+ population that excluded TemRA cells. The donors were healthy, HIV-negative adults with no recently reported acute infections or vaccinations. All donors were Caucasian adults living in Nashville, Tennessee, USA. Blood was obtained by leukapheresis, after which PBMCs were separated by Ficoll-Histopaque density gradient centrifugation and cryopreserved in liquid nitrogen vapor phase. Purity and quantity of every magnetically sorted T cell population were checked by analytical flow cytometry. Each sorted fraction had its genomic DNA isolated and then quantified by UV absorbance on a Nanodrop 2000c. This record comes from a study of shared clonotypes between healthy human individuals (dated by TCRdb to about 2020). The study in broad terms: Two women and a few men aged 18 to 49 years were included in the cohort. For each donor, CD4 naive and CD4 memory were each run on three plates, CD8 naive on two plates, and CD8 memory on one plate. Leukapheresis yielded between about 0.85 and 9 billion PBMCs per donor. To increase sequencing depth and limit assay-specific biases, different laboratories used diverse techniques to prepare libraries and sequence TCR repertoires. To estimate repertoire size and how much clonotype sharing occurs between individuals, the study deeply sequenced the blood TCR repertoires of roughly 5 healthy adults.

Using the deep immunoSEQ assay, TCR CDR3 regions were amplified from genomic DNA by multiplex PCR. Genomic DNA extracted from each cell subset was distributed evenly over all wells of several immunoSEQ 96-well plates, and each plate served as one replicate. For sorted subsets, roughly 190 ng of genomic DNA, equivalent to tens of thousands of T cell genomes, went into each replicate PCR. The purified libraries were quantified using a Qubit 3.0 fluorometer, sized with a Bioanalyzer 2100, and then quantified again using the KAPA Library Quantification kit. Every immunoSEQ 96-well plate was sequenced on a separate single-read 150-cycle Illumina NextSeq 550 flow cell. Per the original workflow: Because the immunoSEQ output held only junctional sequences and lacked quality scores, the filtering could not match the filtering applied to full-length reads. To assign V/J genes and CDR3, sequences were annotated against IMGT germline references using PyIR, a Python wrapper for IgBLAST v1.9. Reads were removed for weak V/J assignments (E-value above 1e-6), missing CDR3, stop codons, out-of-frame junctions, or ambiguous translated residues. V3J clonotypes were defined as sequences sharing the same inferred V gene, J gene, and CDR3 amino acid sequence. Percentage overlap between repertoires was calculated by dividing the number of shared unique clonotypes by the size of the smaller repertoire. RTK rarefaction, the Chao1 estimator, and Recon v2.1 estimates of unobserved clonotypes were used to assess repertoire richness. Generation probabilities were computed with OLGA for all TCRbeta clonotypes obtained by the gDNA method from four donors. The immuneACCESS repertoire file appears here via TCRdb, limited to in-frame rearrangements. These files lack a portion of the clones; in checked studies, under half of the deficit traces to unresolved V genes, and the cause of the others is not known. V, J and clone size derive from that table, while D and trimming were established from the DNA sequence. The sample table holds over 2,000,000 clones, of which roughly 93% were seen once. Clones ranked in the top ten supply over 1.5% of the sample.

CDR1 SGHDN and CDR2 FVKESK are derived from the germline V gene. The germline V and J ends show losses of 1 base and 0 bases respectively, and no gene match explains 5 bases of the junction. The CDR3 covers 17 residues, taking in both the cysteine and the phenylalanine. Here the CDR3 DNA is all that survives: 51 bases in frame from base 1. General conclusions and limits of the study: Rarefaction of sorted-subset datasets indicated incomplete sequencing despite the large sequencing depth. Pairwise subsampling led to the expectation that sequencing depth would affect the degree of clonotype sharing among donors. Higher generation probabilities were observed for clonotypes shared by all four sorted-subset donors than for non-shared clonotypes. Because the study included a small number of donors, the genetic and exposure-history diversity represented was limited. Naive subsets generally had larger estimated clonotype richness than memory subsets did. Sampling was limited to blood, and TCR repertoires in tissue likely differ from TCR repertoires in blood. When four donors were compared, the shared fraction of clonotypes was about 5% for naive CD4, more than 3% for naive CD8, 2% to 2.5% for memory CD4, and 0.4% for memory CD8.

The source is a man between 18 and 29 years old in good health. Some clones in this sample may be carry-over from other donors' samples. The rearrangement combines TRBV14 with TRBJ2-1; TRBD2 aligns with 8 central bases. The sample consisted of naive CD8+ T cells from PBMCs. The cell subset or site label here, explained by the study, means: CD45RA+CCR7+. Read as DNA, the sequence is TGTGCCAGCAGCCAAGGACGCGGGAGGATCTCCTACAATGAGCAGTTCTTC. Translated, this gives CASSQGRGRISYNEQFF.